The 23 T cell receptor beta chains given below trace back to one sample, sequenced in a study of cytomegalovirus exposure and HLA in healthy donors. Primers: 60 Vbeta forward and 13 Jbeta reverse. The assay was immunoSEQ multiplex PCR, and TCRdb's table has in-frame clones only and misses some. The table shows some 250,000 clones, with roughly 87% occurring only once. The sample taken for sequencing was PBMCs. All receptors come from a woman aged 40 to 50 in good health and CMV-seropositive.

The DNA for the CDR3 is TGTGCCAGCAGCTTATTACACAGTCGATCCGGAAACACCATATATTTT. Protein: CASSLLHSRSGNTIYF. V gene TRBV7-9 combines with J gene TRBJ1-3, with D hard to call. CDR3 length equals 16 residues. CDR1 is SEHNR and CDR2 is FQNEAQ in the germline V gene (reference sequence). V was clipped by 2 bases and J by 4 bases, with 15 bases between them.

The chain is built from TRBV5-1 and TRBJ2-2, with 7 bases fitting TRBD2. Germline V gene sequence: CDR1 SGHRS, CDR2 YFSETQ. The CDR3 consists of 14 residues. Unmatched junction bases numbered 11, after V lost 9 bases and J lost 6 bases. This CDR3 is CATRMGGLAGELFF. The CDR3 DNA reads as TGCGCCACCCGGATGGGGGGGTTGGCCGGGGAGCTGTTTTTT. Full variable domain (rest looked up from reference TRBV5-1 and TRBJ2-2): KAGVTQTPRYLIKTRGQQVTLSCSPISGHRSVSWYQQTPGQGLQFLFEYFSETQRNKGNFPGRFSGRQFSNSRSEMNVSTLELGDSALYLCATRMGGLAGELFFGEGSRLTVL.

The rearrangement links TRBV10-3 to TRBJ2-5; a possible D gene is TRBD2 (6 bases). The CDR3 has 11 residues. The germline CDR1 and CDR2 sequences are ENHRY and SYGVKD. V was cut by 10 bases and J by 3 bases, with 9 bases left in between. CDR3 in amino acids: CATGLEETQYF. The DNA for the CDR3 is TGTGCCACGGGACTGGAAGAGACCCAGTACTTC.

The V gene is TRBV7-2, the J gene TRBJ2-3, with a possible D match to TRBD2 (6 bases). Germline-derived CDR1 and CDR2 are SGHTA and FQGNSA. The CDR3 has 16 amino acids. V lost 1 base, J lost 5 bases, and 16 bases lay in between. The DNA for the CDR3 is TGTGCCAGCAGCTTAGAAGGGACTTATACACTAGATACGCAGTATTTT. Its translation: CASSLEGTYTLDTQYF.

V gene TRBV6-1 combines with J gene TRBJ2-3; possibly TRBD1 for D (6 bases). The CDR3 spans 13 residues. Trimming pared 6 bases from V and 2 bases from J, leaving 9 bases between. Germline values: CDR1 MNHNS, CDR2 SASEGT. CDR3 sequence reads: CASRTGATDTQYF. The CDR3 coding sequence is TGTGCCAGCAGGACAGGAGCCACAGATACGCAGTATTTT.

The chain combines TRBV11-2 with TRBJ2-7, with D possibly TRBD2 on 7 matching bases. The V gene lost 5 bases and the J gene lost 3 bases, with 20 bases spanning the gap. Looked up from germline, CDR1 is SGHAT and CDR2 is FQNNGV. The CDR3 is made up of 16 amino acids. CDR3 amino acids: CASSRRQRGGVYEQYF. CDR3 nucleotides: TGTGCCAGCAGCCGACGACAGAGGGGGGGCGTCTACGAGCAGTACTTC.

The chain recombines TRBV4-3 with TRBJ2-2; 7 bases map to TRBD1. After removal of 4 bases from V and 4 bases from J, the junction contained 6 bases not matched to a gene. This CDR3 has 15 residues. Looked up from germline, CDR1 is LGHNA and CDR2 is YSLEER. This CDR3 is CASSPDRASTGELFF. The CDR3 nucleotides read TGCGCCAGCAGCCCCGACAGGGCCAGCACCGGGGAGCTGTTTTTT.

The chain has TRBV7-2 and TRBJ2-2; a possible D gene is TRBD1 (5 bases). The CDR3 runs 14 residues. V lost 2 bases to trimming and J lost 7 bases, with 11 bases between them. Germline CDR1 is SGHTA and CDR2 is FQGNSA. CDR3: CASSLSWGGGELFF. The CDR3 bases are TGTGCCAGCAGCTTAAGTTGGGGCGGCGGGGAGCTGTTTTTT.

In this sample, this clone turned up once. CDR3 residues: CASSQGLAGVVTLSSYNEQFF. CDR3 in DNA: TGCGCCAGCAGCCAAGGACTAGCGGGAGTGGTAACGCTATCTTCCTACAATGAGCAGTTCTTC. V gene TRBV4-1 combines with J gene TRBJ2-1, with 12 positions matching TRBD2. The CDR3 contains 21 residues. Germline CDR1 is MGHRA and CDR2 is YSYEKL. V lost 1 base and J lost 1; bases outside the gene matches: 14.

This clone was seen more than once but under ten times. V is TRBV7-8 and J is TRBJ1-1, with D unresolved. Trimming shortened V by 2 bases and J by 5 bases, and 9 bases separated the two germline ends. Germline lookup yields CDR1 SGHVS and CDR2 FQNEAQ. The CDR3 extends over 13 amino acids. Here the CDR3 DNA reads TGTGCCAGCAGCTTACGGGGTGTAACTGAAGCTTTCTTT. This codes for CASSLRGVTEAFF.

The J gene is TRBJ2-5, the V gene TRBV5-1, with a weak D call TRBD1 (5 bases). The J call is doubtful: the DNA matches TRBJ2-7 better. Germline CDR1 reads SGHRS; CDR2 reads YFSETQ. The CDR3 runs to 16 residues. The DNA for the CDR3 is TGCGCCAGCAGCCCGGCCCGCGACAGATACTCCTACGAGCAGTACTTC. The encoded protein is CASSPARDRYSYEQYF.

This rearrangement joins TRBV4-2 to TRBJ1-4, with a tentative D call TRBD1 (6 bases). Germline V CDR1 and CDR2: LGHNA, YNFKEQ. The CDR3 loop spans 15 amino acids. V was shortened by 0 bases and J by 6 bases, with 11 bases between the two germline ends. The CDR3 reads CASSQEGAGDEKLFF. DNA of the CDR3: TGTGCCAGCAGCCAAGAGGGGGCAGGGGATGAAAAACTGTTTTTT.

The rearrangement joins TRBV5-1 to TRBJ1-3, with unresolved D. The germline gives CDR1 SGHRS, CDR2 YFSETQ. V dropped 0 bases and J dropped 0 bases, with 7 bases sitting between them. This CDR3 comprises 15 residues. CDR3 sequence (DNA): TGCGCCAGCAGCTTGGCCGGGTACTCTGGAAACACCATATATTTT. This sequence encodes CASSLAGYSGNTIYF.

The chain is built from TRBV6-1 and TRBJ1-2; 10 bases are a match to TRBD1. The ends lost 7 bases at V and 4 bases at J; junction bases unmatched: 6. Germline CDR1 is MNHNS and CDR2 is SASEGT. This CDR3 is built from 14 residues. As DNA, the CDR3 is TGTGCCAGCACCGGGGACAGGGGAATCTATGGCTACACCTTC. It specifies CASTGDRGIYGYTF.

The chain is built from TRBV6-4 and TRBJ2-2, with a weak D call TRBD1 (7 bases). The germline V gene encodes CDR1 MRHNA and CDR2 SNTAGT. This CDR3 comprises 20 residues. V lost 0 bases, J lost 6 bases, and 26 bases lay in between. This chain's CDR3 is CASSDSRLGTFQGGAGELFF. DNA for the CDR3: TGTGCCAGCAGTGACTCTAGACTAGGAACGTTTCAGGGGGGCGCCGGGGAGCTGTTTTTT.

The rearrangement uses TRBV4-3 and TRBJ2-4, with TRBD1 matching 11 bases. Looked up from germline, CDR1 is LGHNA and CDR2 is YSLEER. V lost 0 bases, J lost 8 bases, and 12 bases stayed unmatched. The CDR3 sequence is 18 residues long. The chain's CDR3 is CASSQEWKTGTGGDIQYF. The CDR3 bases are TGCGCCAGCAGCCAAGAATGGAAAACCGGGACAGGGGGGGACATTCAGTACTTC.

This clone occurred once. The chain is built from TRBV6-1 and TRBJ2-1; 7 nucleotides align to TRBD2. The germline CDR1 and CDR2 sequences are MNHNS and SASEGT. The CDR3 runs to 15 residues. Losses at the gene ends were 3 bases for V and 9 bases for J; bases not matched to a gene: 11. CDR3 bases: TGTGCCAGCAGTGATGAAACTGGGACTACGGGTGAGCAGTTCTTC. Encoded protein: CASSDETGTTGEQFF.

The genes are TRBV9 and TRBJ2-3; 7 bases line up with TRBD2. V was clipped by 0 bases and J by 0 bases; unmatched bases: 4. CDR1 SGDLS and CDR2 YYNGEE come from the germline V gene. CDR3 length: 16 residues. CDR3 in amino acids: CASSVGWRGSTDTQYF. The CDR3 bases are TGTGCCAGCAGCGTAGGGTGGCGGGGGAGCACAGATACGCAGTATTTT.

This clone was counted a few times. The chain uses TRBV7-9 and TRBJ1-5; D not resolved. The V gene lost 7 bases and the J gene lost 7 bases, with 17 bases spanning the gap. The germline V gene encodes CDR1 SEHNR and CDR2 FQNEAQ (reference sequence). This CDR3 has 14 amino acids. CDR3 sequence (DNA): TGTGCCAGCACCGTGGGTGGGTTGGAGCAGCCCCAGCATTTT. Protein product: CASTVGGLEQPQHF.

This sequence joins TRBV9 and TRBJ2-1; 9 positions match TRBD2. The CDR3 loop spans 16 amino acids. V gave up 3 bases and J gave up 4 bases; unmatched junction bases: 8. Germline loops: CDR1 SGDLS, CDR2 YYNGEE. For the CDR3, the DNA is TGTGCCAGCAGCGCCTTTAGCGGGAGCCCATACAATGAGCAGTTCTTC. This gives the protein CASSAFSGSPYNEQFF.

The chain links TRBV5-6 to TRBJ2-1; 8 bases map to TRBD2. The V segment lost 0 bases and the J segment 6 bases; nucleotides outside the gene matches: 17. Germline V gene data show CDR1 as SGHDT and CDR2 as YYEEEE. The CDR3 is 19 residues long. In DNA, the CDR3 is TGTGCCAGCAGCTTGGGACTTACCGGAATAGCGGGACCGGTCAATGAGCAGTTCTTC. It yields the protein CASSLGLTGIAGPVNEQFF.

This rearrangement joins TRBV6-5 to TRBJ2-5; 9 bases match TRBD2. The closer fit of TRBJ2-7 to the DNA end suggests the J call may be wrong. The CDR3 has 14 residues. Germline V CDR1 and CDR2: MNHEY, SVGAGI. The CDR3: CASRPGGGAYEQYF. Written as DNA, the CDR3 is TGTGCCAGCAGGCCCGGCGGGGGGGCCTACGAGCAGTACTTC.

A few counts support this clone. This chain connects TRBV13 to TRBJ2-1, with 10 bases identical to TRBD1. Germline loops: CDR1 PRHDT, CDR2 FYEKMQ (reference sequence). Unmatched junction bases numbered 7, after V lost 5 bases and J lost 0 bases. The CDR3 has 17 amino acids. Here the CDR3 DNA reads TGTGCCAGCAGCCTTATGACAGGGGGCACCTCCTACAATGAGCAGTTCTTC. Translated, it gives CASSLMTGGTSYNEQFF.